This T cell receptor beta chain was recorded in a study of CD8+ T cells in alopecia areata. Germline V gene sequence: CDR1 MGHRA, CDR2 YSYEKL. V was cut by 0 bases and J by 6 bases, with 12 bases left in between. The length of the CDR3 is 15 residues. RNA was extracted and reverse transcribed into cDNA as the sequencing template. Generated by immunoSEQ multiplex PCR, the TCRdb table keeps only in-frame clones and is missing some. The sample has just over 150,000 clones, around 71% seen once. Study conclusions and caveats: Tofacitinib yielded significantly lower scalp clonality and fewer expanded CD8+ clones among the top 100.

Treatment meaning: oral pan-JAK inhibitor, 5-10 mg twice daily. This clone has more than one count but fewer than ten. Antigen unknown. V gene TRBV4-1 combines with J gene TRBJ1-5, with D maybe TRBD1 (6 bases). Sequencing used CD4+ T cells sorted from blood, obtained at week 4, from a patient treated with tofacitinib. The sequence came from a human donor with alopecia areata. The DNA for the CDR3 is TGCGCCAGCAGCCAAGATAAGGGGGGAGGTCAGCCCCAGCATTTT. This encodes CASSQDKGGGQPQHF.